The 18 T cell receptor beta chains given below trace back to one sample, sequenced in a study of CD8 T cells in Susac syndrome. After extraction with the RNeasy kit, about 0.45 to 1 ug of the RNA was reverse transcribed using random hexamers. TCRdb re-analysed the immunoSEQ multiplex PCR reads in MiXCR, keeping a single row per CDR3 protein. The sample records fewer than 80,000 distinct CDR3 sequences, approximately 95% being singletons. Sequencing input: CD8+ T cells from PBMCs. The source is a human donor with Susac syndrome.

V is TRBV12-3 or TRBV12-4 and J is TRBJ1-5, with D hard to call. V lost 1 base to trimming and J lost 7 bases, with 14 bases between them. The CDR3 extends over 15 amino acids. CDR3: CASSLVEARGQPQHF. The DNA for the CDR3 is TGTGCCAGCAGTTTAGTAGAGGCGCGCGGGCAGCCCCAGCATTTT.

The chain carries TRBV2 and TRBJ1-2, with D unresolved. Per germline, CDR1 SNHLY and CDR2 FYNNEI. The CDR3 spans 12 residues. With 6 bases removed from V and 2 bases from J, the gap between germline ends came to 7 bases. The CDR3: CASRLGNYGYTF. For the CDR3, the DNA is TGTGCCAGCAGGTTGGGGAACTATGGCTACACCTTC.

The rearrangement joins TRBV10-3 to TRBJ1-1; D gene uncertain. The CDR3 sequence is 11 residues long. Germline lookup yields CDR1 ENHRY and CDR2 SYGVKD. The V gene lost 8 bases and the J gene lost 4 bases, with 8 bases spanning the gap. This chain's CDR3 is CAIRRGTEAFF. The CDR3 bases are TGTGCCATCCGACGGGGCACTGAAGCTTTCTTT.

This chain joins TRBV5-1 and TRBJ2-1; 8 positions agree with TRBD2. The germline V gene encodes CDR1 SGHRS and CDR2 YFSETQ. The CDR3 sequence is 15 residues long. The trim removed 2 bases at V and 7 bases at J, leaving 8 bases unmatched. Here the CDR3 reads CASSLTGGGRNEQFF. The CDR3 region has the DNA TGCGCCAGCAGCTTAACGGGGGGGGGCCGGAATGAGCAGTTCTTC.

The chain is built from TRBV7-9 and TRBJ2-3; 7 positions match TRBD2. V dropped 3 bases and J dropped 2; count of bases not matched to a gene: 8. The CDR3 is 16 residues long. Germline assignment: CDR1 SEHNR and CDR2 FQNEAQ (reference sequence). The CDR3 sequence is CASSFPGGGNTDTQYF. The CDR3 nucleotides read TGTGCCAGCAGCTTTCCGGGCGGGGGAAACACAGATACGCAGTATTTT.

V gene TRBV18 combines with J gene TRBJ2-7; 9 bases are shared with TRBD1. CDR1 is KGHSH and CDR2 is LQKENI in the germline V gene. The CDR3 covers 17 residues. V lost 1 base and J lost 7; bases outside the gene matches: 14. The CDR3 bases are TGTGCCAGCTCACCACGTGAATCTCGGGACAGGGAAGGTGAGCAGTACTTC. It codes for CASSPRESRDREGEQYF.

This clonotype was observed once. The chain couples TRBV15 to TRBJ1-5, with a tentative D call TRBD1 (5 bases). CDR1 LNHNV and CDR2 YYDKDF come from the germline V gene (reference sequence). V was clipped by 9 bases and J by 4 bases, with 19 bases between them. This CDR3 is 15 amino acids long. In nucleotides, the CDR3 is TGTGCCACGAGGGTGGGGGGGACCTTTAATCAGCCCCAGCATTTT. Translating it yields CATRVGGTFNQPQHF.

The gene calls are TRBV5-1 and TRBJ2-5, with TRBD2 matching 11 bases. This CDR3 spans 16 amino acids. Per the germline V gene, CDR1 is SGHRS and CDR2 is YFSETQ. V was pared by 4 bases and J by 2 bases, with 7 bases of the junction left unmatched. CDR3 nucleotide sequence: TGCGCCAGCAGCCCTAGACTAGCGGGGCCACAAGAGACCCAGTACTTC. Translation: CASSPRLAGPQETQYF.

This sequence joins TRBV20-1 and TRBJ1-3; 9 nucleotides agree with TRBD1. J gave up 7 bases and V 6 bases, and 13 bases lay outside the gene matches. The germline V gene encodes CDR1 DFQATT and CDR2 SNEGSKA (reference sequence). The CDR3 is 15 residues long. This CDR3 reads CSAPNRDREPNTIYF. DNA of the CDR3: TGCAGTGCGCCGAACCGGGACAGGGAACCTAACACCATATATTTT.

Here the CDR3 reads CSVLKDTQYF. DNA of the CDR3: TGCAGCGTTCTAAAAGATACGCAGTATTTT. The J gene is TRBJ2-3, the V gene TRBV29-1, with D hard to call. The CDR3 spans 10 residues. V gave up 5 bases and J gave up 5 bases, with 5 bases separating them. CDR1 and CDR2 from the germline V gene are SQVTM and ANQGSEA.

The rearrangement uses TRBV15 and TRBJ2-3; 7 nucleotides match TRBD1. The CDR3 is 15 amino acids. J lost 2 bases, V lost 5 bases, and 7 bases had no gene match. Germline CDR1 and CDR2: LNHNV and YYDKDF (reference sequence). The chain's CDR3 is CATSGRDRPTDTQYF. CDR3 sequence (DNA): TGTGCCACCAGCGGCCGGGACAGACCCACAGATACGCAGTATTTT.

In this sample, this clonotype turned up once. The chain has TRBV27 and TRBJ2-7; D perhaps matches TRBD1 (6 bases). The germline gives CDR1 MNHEY, CDR2 SMNVEV (reference sequence). V shed 7 bases and J shed 11 bases, with 12 bases lying between them. The CDR3 totals 10 residues. CDR3 sequence: CASKGEEEYF. CDR3 nucleotides: TGTGCCAGCAAGGGGGAAGAGGAGTACTTC.

This clonotype was detected once. The gene calls are TRBV28 and TRBJ1-1; D remains unclear. CDR3 length: 13 residues. V shed 5 bases and J shed 8 bases, with 15 bases lying between them. Germline V gene sequence: CDR1 MDHEN, CDR2 SYDVKM. The CDR3 bases are TGTGCCAGCAGTCGCCAAACTGGTAGGGAAGCTTTCTTT. This translates into CASSRQTGREAFF.

The chain links TRBV6-2 or TRBV6-3 to TRBJ1-2; a weak D match, TRBD1 (5 bases). Trimming took off 6 bases at V and 2 bases at J, with 10 bases between the two ends. The CDR3 loop spans 13 amino acids. The germline CDR1 and CDR2 sequences are MNHEY and SVGEGT. CDR3 DNA sequence: TGTGCCAGCAGCAGGGACGGCAACTATGGCTACACCTTC. It is translated as CASSRDGNYGYTF.

The CDR3 reads CASSVEGANTGELFF. The CDR3 nucleotides are TGTGCCAGCAGCGTAGAGGGGGCGAACACCGGGGAGCTGTTTTTT. The chain joins TRBV9 to TRBJ2-2, with D possibly TRBD1 on 6 matching bases. The length of the CDR3 is 15 residues. Germline CDR1 and CDR2: SGDLS and YYNGEE. The V end lost 0 bases, the J end lost 0 bases, and 6 bases lay between the germline ends.

V gene TRBV7-9 combines with J gene TRBJ1-4; TRBD1 matches 7 bases. The trim removed 6 bases at V and 4 bases at J, leaving 5 bases unmatched. This CDR3 spans 14 amino acids. Germline V gives CDR1 SEHNR, CDR2 FQNEAQ (reference sequence). The CDR3 DNA is TGTGCCAGCAGACCGGGACAGCTTAATGAAAAACTGTTTTTT. Translation gives CASRPGQLNEKLFF.

V is TRBV11-3 and J is TRBJ2-3, with 11 bases matching TRBD2. Germline CDR1 and CDR2: SGHNT and YENEEA. This CDR3 spans 17 amino acids. V lost 3 bases and J lost 1; bases outside the gene matches: 6. CDR3 nucleotide sequence: TGTGCCAGCAGCTTGACCGGGACTAGCGGACGCACAGATACGCAGTATTTT. Its translation is CASSLTGTSGRTDTQYF.

In DNA form, the CDR3 reads TGTGCCAGCAGCAAAATGGCGGGGGTCTCCTACAATGAGCAGTTCTTC. It translates to CASSKMAGVSYNEQFF. The chain is built from TRBV21-1 and TRBJ2-1; the table calls TRBD1, which could not be checked here. TRBV21-1 is a known pseudogene. The CDR3 totals 16 residues.